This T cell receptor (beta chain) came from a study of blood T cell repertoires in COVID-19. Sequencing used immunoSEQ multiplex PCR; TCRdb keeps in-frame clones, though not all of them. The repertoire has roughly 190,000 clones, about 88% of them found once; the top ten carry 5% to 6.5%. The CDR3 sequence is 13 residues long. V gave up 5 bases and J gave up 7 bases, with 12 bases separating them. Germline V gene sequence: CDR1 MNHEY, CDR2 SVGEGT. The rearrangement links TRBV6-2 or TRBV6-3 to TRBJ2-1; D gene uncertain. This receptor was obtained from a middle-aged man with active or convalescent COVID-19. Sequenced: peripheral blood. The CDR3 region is CASSRPPSNEQFF. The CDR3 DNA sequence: TGTGCCAGCAGTCGCCCTCCTAGTAATGAGCAGTTCTTC.